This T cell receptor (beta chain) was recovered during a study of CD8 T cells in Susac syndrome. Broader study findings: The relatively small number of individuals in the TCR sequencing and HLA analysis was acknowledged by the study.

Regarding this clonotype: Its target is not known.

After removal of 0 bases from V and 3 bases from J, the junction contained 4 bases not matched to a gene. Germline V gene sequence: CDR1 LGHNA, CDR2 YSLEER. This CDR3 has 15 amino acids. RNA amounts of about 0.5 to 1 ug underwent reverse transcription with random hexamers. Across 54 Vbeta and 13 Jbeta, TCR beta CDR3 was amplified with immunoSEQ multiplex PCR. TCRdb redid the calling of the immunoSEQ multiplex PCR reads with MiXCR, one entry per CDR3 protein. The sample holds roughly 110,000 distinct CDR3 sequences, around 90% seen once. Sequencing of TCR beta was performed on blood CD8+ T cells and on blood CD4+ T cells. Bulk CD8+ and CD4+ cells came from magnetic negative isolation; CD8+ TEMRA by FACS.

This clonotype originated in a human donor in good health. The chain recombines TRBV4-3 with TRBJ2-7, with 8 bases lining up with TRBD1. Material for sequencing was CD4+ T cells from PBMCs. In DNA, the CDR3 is TGCGCCAGCAGCCAAGATCGACAGGGGAACTACGAGCAGTACTTC. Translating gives CASSQDRQGNYEQYF.